One sample yielded the 25 T cell receptor beta chains listed below, sequenced in a study of T cells after yellow fever vaccination (dated by TCRdb to the late 2010s). The sample's treatment or condition label is to be understood as: live attenuated yellow fever vaccine strain. Library prep was done by 5' RACE. Sequencing used an Illumina HiSeq 2500. The raw public reads went through TCRdb reprocessing: fastp at Q25, MiXCR clone calling, in-frame beta chains kept. Every CDR3 protein is listed once, alongside the most common genes and DNA of its rows. For this sample the table gives around 400,000 distinct CDR3 sequences, of which under 14% were detected only once. Of the sample, roughly a sixth falls within the top ten clones. Sequenced here: PBMCs, sampled on the day of the first yellow fever vaccination. All receptors derive from a man aged 18 to 35 who received the YFV17D yellow fever vaccine.

This clonotype showed up just a few times. V usage is TRBV5-1 and J usage is TRBJ2-1; 7 bases match TRBD1. The germline V gene encodes CDR1 SGHRS and CDR2 YFSETQ. The CDR3 is 13 amino acids. The V segment lost 5 bases and the J segment 8 bases; nucleotides outside the gene matches: 7. CDR3 sequence: CASSQTGVHEQFF. As DNA, the CDR3 is TGCGCCAGCAGTCAAACAGGGGTCCATGAGCAGTTCTTC.

This clonotype occurred a few times. The chain carries TRBV7-2 and TRBJ2-7, with D perhaps being TRBD1 or TRBD2 (6 bases each). V was clipped by 5 bases and J by 7 bases, with 18 bases between them. Germline V CDR1 and CDR2: SGHTA, FQGNSA. The CDR3 extends over 14 amino acids. This CDR3 is CASSPAWGAGEQYF. The CDR3 DNA is TGTGCCAGCAGCCCAGCGTGGGGGGCCGGGGAGCAGTACTTC.

In this sample, this clonotype turned up a few times. The V gene is TRBV7-2, the J gene TRBJ2-7; D is uncertain. Germline assignment: CDR1 SGHTA and CDR2 FQGNSA. This CDR3 has 13 amino acids. The V end lost 2 bases, the J end lost 4 bases, and 9 bases lay between the germline ends. The DNA for the CDR3 is TGTGCCAGCAGCTTAACGGACCGATACGAGCAGTACTTC. The encoded protein is CASSLTDRYEQYF. The variable domain in full, with the rest retrieved from reference TRBV7-2 and TRBJ2-7, is GAGVSQSPSNKVTEKGKDVELRCDPISGHTALYWYRQSLGQGLEFLIYFQGNSAPDKSGLPSDRFSAERTGGSVSTLTIQRTQQEDSAVYLCASSLTDRYEQYFGPGTRLTVT.

The chain links TRBV20-1 to TRBJ2-7; 10 bases match TRBD1. The CDR3 sequence is 12 residues long. V gave up 6 bases and J gave up 5 bases; unmatched junction bases: 4. Per germline, CDR1 DFQATT and CDR2 SNEGSKA (reference sequence). The CDR3 spells CSASDRGHEQYF. The CDR3 bases are TGCAGTGCCTCTGACAGGGGGCACGAGCAGTACTTC.

This clonotype appeared a few times. The gene calls are TRBV18 and TRBJ2-2, with 10 bases aligning to TRBD1. There are 15 residues in the CDR3. Germline CDR1 is KGHSH and CDR2 is LQKENI. The junction had 5 bases not matched to a gene; V was cut back by 6 bases and J by 4 bases. CDR3 sequence: CASSAGQGTTGELFF. CDR3 DNA sequence: TGTGCCAGCTCGGCGGGACAGGGGACCACCGGGGAGCTGTTTTTT.

The sample holds a few counts of this clonotype. V and J are TRBV20-1 and TRBJ1-5; D might be TRBD1 (6 bases). The germline gives CDR1 DFQATT, CDR2 SNEGSKA (reference sequence). This CDR3 region has 15 residues. V lost 5 bases, J lost 0 bases, and 14 bases lay in between. The CDR3, as DNA: TGCAGTGCTGCCGTTTCAGGGGATAGCAATCAGCCCCAGCATTTT. Translated, it gives CSAAVSGDSNQPQHF.

This clonotype has a count of ten or more. The chain combines TRBV4-3 with TRBJ2-7, with D possibly TRBD2 on 6 matching bases. There are 13 residues in the CDR3. Germline V gene data show CDR1 as LGHNA and CDR2 as YSLEER. V dropped 3 bases and J dropped 8 bases, with 14 bases sitting between them. CDR3 sequence (DNA): TGCGCCAGCAGCCAGGAGGGGAGGAACAAGCAGTACTTC. Its protein is CASSQEGRNKQYF.

The chain carries TRBV9 and TRBJ2-2; 7 bases fit TRBD1. The germline V gene has CDR1 SGDLS and CDR2 YYNGEE. The V and J ends lost 0 bases and 8 bases, in that order; junction bases with no gene match: 7. CDR3 length: 15 residues. The CDR3 DNA reads as TGTGCCAGCAGCGTAGTTATAGGGGGCTGTGGGGAGCTGTTTTTT. It translates to CASSVVIGGCGELFF.

The chain employs TRBV14 and TRBJ1-1; weak D call: TRBD1 (5 bases). This CDR3 has 12 amino acids. The germline V gene encodes CDR1 SGHDN and CDR2 FVKESK. The ends were cut back, 4 bases at V and 7 bases at J, with 10 bases in the middle. The CDR3 is CASSPQQVEAFF. The DNA for the CDR3 is TGTGCCAGCAGCCCGCAACAGGTTGAAGCTTTCTTT. Looking up the rest from reference TRBV14 and TRBJ1-1 gives the full variable domain: EAGVTQFPSHSVIEKGQTVTLRCDPISGHDNLYWYRRVMGKEIKFLLHFVKESKQDESGMPNNRFLAERTGGTYSTLKVQPAELEDSGVYFCASSPQQVEAFFGQGTRLTVV.

This clonotype was detected only a few times. This chain joins TRBV2 and TRBJ2-1, with TRBD2 matching 8 bases. This CDR3 spans 15 amino acids. Per the germline V gene, CDR1 is SNHLY and CDR2 is FYNNEI. After removal of 6 bases from V and 5 bases from J, the junction contained 9 bases not matched to a gene. The CDR3 loop is CASRIVAGGNNEQFF. The CDR3 region has the DNA TGTGCCAGCAGGATCGTGGCGGGGGGCAACAATGAGCAGTTCTTC.

This clonotype was detected only a few times. The rearrangement links TRBV4-2 to TRBJ1-2, with unresolved D. The CDR3 sequence is 14 residues long. Germline V gene sequence: CDR1 LGHNA, CDR2 YNFKEQ. With 0 bases removed from V and 4 bases from J, the gap between germline ends came to 9 bases. CDR3 in amino acids: CASSQDMGSYGYTF. The CDR3 DNA follows: TGTGCCAGCAGCCAAGATATGGGGAGCTATGGCTACACCTTC.

This clonotype was seen many times. This rearrangement joins TRBV12-3 or TRBV12-4 to TRBJ2-5; D call uncertain. The length of the CDR3 is 12 residues. V gave up 3 bases and J gave up 4 bases, with 6 bases separating them. CDR3 nucleotide sequence: TGTGCCAGCAGTTTCGATCGAGAGACCCAGTACTTC. Residues: CASSFDRETQYF.

This clonotype was counted between two and nine times. V and J are TRBV20-1 and TRBJ1-1; 7 positions agree with TRBD1. Germline-derived CDR1 and CDR2 are DFQATT and SNEGSKA (reference sequence). The CDR3 covers 15 residues. V shed 6 bases, J shed 0 bases, and the junction held 10 bases outside the gene matches. Here the CDR3 reads CSAPLTGTVNTEAFF. In DNA, the CDR3 is TGCAGTGCCCCCTTGACAGGGACCGTGAACACTGAAGCTTTCTTT.

This clonotype was found many times. The J gene is TRBJ1-2, the V gene TRBV9; D is perhaps TRBD1 (5 bases). CDR1 SGDLS and CDR2 YYNGEE come from the germline V gene. The CDR3 runs to 13 residues. Trimming removed 4 bases at V and 8 bases at J, with 15 bases between. CDR3 bases: TGTGCCAGCAGCAGCACCACAAGGGACGGCTACACCTTC. Amino acids: CASSSTTRDGYTF.

The rearrangement uses TRBV7-8 and TRBJ1-1, with D unresolved. Deletions cut 7 bases from V and 1 base from J, with 13 bases between. Germline V gene lookup returns CDR1 SGHVS and CDR2 FQNEAQ. The CDR3 loop spans 14 amino acids. The CDR3 DNA sequence: TGTGCCAGCAACCCTACTCCCTCGAACACTGAAGCTTTCTTT. Translating it yields CASNPTPSNTEAFF. The full variable domain, with the rest looked up from reference TRBV7-8 and TRBJ1-1, is GAGVSQSPRYKVAKRGQDVALRCDPISGHVSLFWYQQALGQGPEFLTYFQNEAQLDKSGLPSDRFFAERPEGSVSTLKIQRTQQEDSAVYLCASNPTPSNTEAFFGQGTRLTVV.

CDR3 in amino acids: CASSYSQGGRVTEAFF. In nucleotides, the CDR3 is TGTGCCAGTAGTTACTCCCAGGGAGGGCGAGTCACTGAAGCTTTCTTT. The rearrangement uses TRBV19 and TRBJ1-1; D might be TRBD1 (5 bases). Germline V CDR1 and CDR2: LNHDA, SQIVND (reference sequence). CDR3 length: 16 residues. V gave up 5 bases and J gave up 4 bases, with 20 bases separating them.

The rearrangement uses TRBV6-1 and TRBJ1-1; D might be TRBD1 (5 bases). The CDR3 extends over 14 amino acids. V was clipped by 5 bases and J by 5 bases, with 15 bases between them. Germline CDR1 MNHNS, CDR2 SASEGT. CDR3 sequence reads: CASSRDPLGTEAFF. The CDR3 nucleotides are TGTGCCAGCAGTCGGGACCCCTTAGGGACTGAAGCTTTCTTT.

This clonotype was picked up a small number of times. The chain carries TRBV7-3 and TRBJ1-3, with D possibly matching TRBD1 (5 bases). Trimming took 1 base from V and 0 from J, leaving 7 bases between them. This CDR3 region has 15 residues. Germline-derived CDR1 and CDR2 are SGHTA and FQGTGA. The CDR3 loop is CASSLKGLSGNTIYF. CDR3 nucleotide sequence: TGTGCCAGCAGCTTAAAGGGACTCTCTGGAAACACCATATATTTT.

This clonotype was observed at least ten times. The chain carries TRBV19 and TRBJ2-2; D is possibly TRBD1 (5 bases). The germline V gene encodes CDR1 LNHDA and CDR2 SQIVND (reference sequence). V lost 3 bases to trimming and J lost 7 bases, with 12 bases between them. The CDR3 totals 14 residues. The chain's CDR3 is CASSIQGGVGELFF. The CDR3 DNA sequence: TGTGCCAGTAGTATCCAGGGTGGAGTCGGGGAGCTGTTTTTT.

This clonotype has at least ten counts. This chain connects TRBV12-3 or TRBV12-4 to TRBJ2-5; TRBD1 or TRBD2 may be the D gene (5 bases each). The length of the CDR3 is 14 residues. V was trimmed by 5 bases and J by 5 bases, leaving 15 bases between them. This CDR3 reads CASSLAGTAETQYF. DNA of the CDR3: TGTGCCAGCAGTCTCGCCGGGACGGCGGAGACCCAGTACTTC.

This clonotype was picked up many times. This sequence joins TRBV19 and TRBJ1-2; D remains unclear. Germline CDR1 and CDR2: LNHDA and SQIVND (reference sequence). V was cut by 2 bases and J by 3 bases, with 7 bases left in between. This CDR3 has 13 residues. The CDR3 nucleotides read TGTGCCAGTAGTATAATGAGTTACTATGGCTACACCTTC. It yields the protein CASSIMSYYGYTF.

The sample holds a few counts of this clonotype. The CDR3 protein is CARWGDINYGYTF. The CDR3 DNA is TGTGCCAGATGGGGCGATATTAACTATGGCTACACCTTC. The chain is built from TRBV6-4 and TRBJ1-2; maybe TRBD1 (5 bases). Trimming pared 9 bases from V and 1 base from J, leaving 12 bases between. Germline V lookup: CDR1 MRHNA, CDR2 SNTAGT. The CDR3 covers 13 residues.

V is TRBV12-3 or TRBV12-4 and J is TRBJ1-1, with a possible D match to TRBD1 (5 bases). V lost 8 bases, J lost 5 bases, and 15 bases lay in between. This CDR3 has 13 residues. The CDR3 spells CASRRGVRTEAFF. The CDR3 DNA reads as TGTGCCAGCCGGCGGGGGGTACGGACTGAAGCTTTCTTT.

On this clonotype: A clone one base away is much larger, so this may be a read error. The V and J genes are TRBV6-5 and TRBJ2-7; either TRBD1 or TRBD2 may fit D (6 bases each). The germline V and J ends were trimmed by 2 bases and 6 bases, with 14 bases remaining between them. CDR1 MNHEY and CDR2 SVGAGI come from the germline V gene. This CDR3 is built from 14 residues. The CDR3 DNA reads as TGTGCCAGCAGTTACGTGGGGGGCCACTCCGAGCAGTACTTC. It is translated as CASSYVGGHSEQYF.

The chain couples TRBV18 to TRBJ1-4, with a possible D match to TRBD1 (5 bases). V was pared by 2 bases and J by 0 bases, with 10 bases between. Germline assignment: CDR1 KGHSH and CDR2 LQKENI. The CDR3 is 16 residues long. The CDR3 bases are TGTGCCAGCTCACCAATGACAGACCCAACTAATGAAAAACTGTTTTTT. Amino acid sequence: CASSPMTDPTNEKLFF.